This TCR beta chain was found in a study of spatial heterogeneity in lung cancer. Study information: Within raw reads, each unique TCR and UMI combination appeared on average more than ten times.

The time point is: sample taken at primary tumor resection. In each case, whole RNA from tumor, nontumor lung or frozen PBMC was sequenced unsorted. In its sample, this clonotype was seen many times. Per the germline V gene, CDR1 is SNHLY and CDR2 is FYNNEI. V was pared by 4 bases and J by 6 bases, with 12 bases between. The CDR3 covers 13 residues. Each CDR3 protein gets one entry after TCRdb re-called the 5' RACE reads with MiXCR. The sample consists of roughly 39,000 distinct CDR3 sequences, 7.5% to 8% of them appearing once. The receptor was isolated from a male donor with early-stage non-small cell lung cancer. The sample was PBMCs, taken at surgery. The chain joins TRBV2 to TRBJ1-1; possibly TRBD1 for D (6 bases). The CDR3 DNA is TGTGCCAGCAGTGCCGACAGGACTGCTGAAGCTTTCTTT. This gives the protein CASSADRTAEAFF.